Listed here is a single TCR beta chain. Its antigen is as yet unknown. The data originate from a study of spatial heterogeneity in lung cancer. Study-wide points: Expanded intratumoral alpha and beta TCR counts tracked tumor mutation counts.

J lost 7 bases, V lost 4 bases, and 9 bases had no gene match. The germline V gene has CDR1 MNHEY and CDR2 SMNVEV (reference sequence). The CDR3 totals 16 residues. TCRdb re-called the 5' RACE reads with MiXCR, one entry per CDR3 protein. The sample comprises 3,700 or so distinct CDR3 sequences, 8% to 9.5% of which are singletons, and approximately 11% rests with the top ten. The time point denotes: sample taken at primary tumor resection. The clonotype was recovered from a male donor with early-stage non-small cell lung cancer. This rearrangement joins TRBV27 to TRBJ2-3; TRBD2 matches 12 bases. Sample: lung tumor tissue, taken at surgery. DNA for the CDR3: TGTGCCAGCAGTTCAATCGCTAGCGGGAGGGGTAATACGCAGTATTTT. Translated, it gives CASSSIASGRGNTQYF.